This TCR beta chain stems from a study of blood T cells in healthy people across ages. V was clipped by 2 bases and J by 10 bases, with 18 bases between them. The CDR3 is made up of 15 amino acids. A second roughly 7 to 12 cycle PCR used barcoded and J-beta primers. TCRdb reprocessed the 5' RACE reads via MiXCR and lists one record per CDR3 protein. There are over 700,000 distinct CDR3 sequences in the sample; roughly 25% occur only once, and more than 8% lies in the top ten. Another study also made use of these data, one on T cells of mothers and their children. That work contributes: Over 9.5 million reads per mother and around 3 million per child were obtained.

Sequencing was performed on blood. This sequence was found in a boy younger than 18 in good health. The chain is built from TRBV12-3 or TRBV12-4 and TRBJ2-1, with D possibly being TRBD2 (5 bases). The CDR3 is CASSLSGSDLGEQFF. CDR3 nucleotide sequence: TGTGCCAGCAGTTTAAGCGGTAGCGACCTGGGGGAGCAGTTCTTC.